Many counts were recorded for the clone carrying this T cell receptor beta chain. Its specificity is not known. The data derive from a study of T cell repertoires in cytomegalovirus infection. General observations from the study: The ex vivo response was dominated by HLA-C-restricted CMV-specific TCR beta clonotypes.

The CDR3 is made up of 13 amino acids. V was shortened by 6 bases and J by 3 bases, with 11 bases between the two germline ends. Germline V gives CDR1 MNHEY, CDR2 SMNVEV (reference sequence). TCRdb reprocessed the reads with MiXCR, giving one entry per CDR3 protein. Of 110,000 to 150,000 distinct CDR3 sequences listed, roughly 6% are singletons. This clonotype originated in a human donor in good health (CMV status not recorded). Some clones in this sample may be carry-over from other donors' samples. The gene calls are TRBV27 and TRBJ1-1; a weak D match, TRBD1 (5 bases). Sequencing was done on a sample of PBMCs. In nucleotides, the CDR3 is TGTGCCAGCAGCCCAGGGTATTACACTGAAGCTTTCTTT. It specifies CASSPGYYTEAFF.